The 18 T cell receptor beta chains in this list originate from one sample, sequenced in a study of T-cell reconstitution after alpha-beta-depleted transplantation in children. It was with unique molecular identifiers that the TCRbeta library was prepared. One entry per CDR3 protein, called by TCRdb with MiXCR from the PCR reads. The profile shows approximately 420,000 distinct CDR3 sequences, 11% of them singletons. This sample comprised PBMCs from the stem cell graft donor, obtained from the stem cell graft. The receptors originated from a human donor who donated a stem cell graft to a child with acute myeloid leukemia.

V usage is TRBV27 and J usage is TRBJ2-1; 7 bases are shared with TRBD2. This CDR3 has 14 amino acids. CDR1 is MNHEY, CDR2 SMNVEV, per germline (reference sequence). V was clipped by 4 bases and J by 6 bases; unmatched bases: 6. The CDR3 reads CASSSGGVLNEQFF. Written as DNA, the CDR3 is TGTGCCAGCAGTTCGGGGGGAGTCCTCAATGAGCAGTTCTTC.

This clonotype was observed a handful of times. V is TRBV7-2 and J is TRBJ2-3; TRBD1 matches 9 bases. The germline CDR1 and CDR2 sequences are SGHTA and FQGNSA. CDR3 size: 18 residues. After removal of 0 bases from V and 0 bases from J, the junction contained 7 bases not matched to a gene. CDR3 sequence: CASSLAGTGLLSTDTQYF. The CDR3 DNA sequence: TGTGCCAGCAGCTTAGCTGGGACAGGGCTCCTAAGCACAGATACGCAGTATTTT.

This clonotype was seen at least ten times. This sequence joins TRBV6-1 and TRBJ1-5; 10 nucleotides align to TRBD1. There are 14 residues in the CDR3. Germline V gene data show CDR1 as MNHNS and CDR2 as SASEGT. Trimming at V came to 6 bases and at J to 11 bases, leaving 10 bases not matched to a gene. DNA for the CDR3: TGTGCCAGCAGGGCCCGGGACAGGGGTTCGACCCAGCATTTT. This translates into CASRARDRGSTQHF.

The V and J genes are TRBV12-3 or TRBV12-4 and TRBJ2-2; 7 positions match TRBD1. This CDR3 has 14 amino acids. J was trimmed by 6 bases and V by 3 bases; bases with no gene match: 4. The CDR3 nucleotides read TGTGCCAGCAGTTTCCGAGGACAGGCCGGGGAGCTGTTTTTT. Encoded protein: CASSFRGQAGELFF.

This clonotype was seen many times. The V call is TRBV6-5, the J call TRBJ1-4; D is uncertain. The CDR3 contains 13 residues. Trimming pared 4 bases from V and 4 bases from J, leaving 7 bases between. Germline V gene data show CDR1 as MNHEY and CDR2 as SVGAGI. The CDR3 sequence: CASSLQLNEKLFF. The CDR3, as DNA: TGTGCCAGCAGTTTACAGCTTAATGAAAAACTGTTTTTT.

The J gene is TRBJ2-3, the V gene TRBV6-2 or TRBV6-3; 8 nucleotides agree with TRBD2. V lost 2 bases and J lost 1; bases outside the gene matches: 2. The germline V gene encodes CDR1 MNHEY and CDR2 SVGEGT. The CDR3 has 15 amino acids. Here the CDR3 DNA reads TGTGCCAGCAGTTACACGGGACTAGGCACAGATACGCAGTATTTT. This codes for CASSYTGLGTDTQYF.

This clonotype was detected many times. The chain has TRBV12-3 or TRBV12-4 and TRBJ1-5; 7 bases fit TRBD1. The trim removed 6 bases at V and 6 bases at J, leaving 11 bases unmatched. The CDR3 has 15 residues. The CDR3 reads CASRLQGPGSQPQHF. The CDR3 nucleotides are TGTGCCAGCAGATTACAGGGGCCTGGTAGTCAGCCCCAGCATTTT.

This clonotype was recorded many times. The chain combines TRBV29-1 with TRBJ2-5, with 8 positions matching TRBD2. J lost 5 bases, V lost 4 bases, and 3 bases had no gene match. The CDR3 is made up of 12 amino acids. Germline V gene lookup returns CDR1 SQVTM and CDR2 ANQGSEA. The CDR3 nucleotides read TGCAGCGTTGGTAGCGGGATGGAGACCCAGTACTTC. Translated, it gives CSVGSGMETQYF.

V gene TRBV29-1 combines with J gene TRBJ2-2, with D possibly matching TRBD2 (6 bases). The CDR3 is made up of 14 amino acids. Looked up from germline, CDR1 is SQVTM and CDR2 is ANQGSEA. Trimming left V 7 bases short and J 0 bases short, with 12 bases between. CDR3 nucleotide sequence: TGCAGCGCGGTCGGGGGAACGAACACCGGGGAGCTGTTTTTT. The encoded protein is CSAVGGTNTGELFF.

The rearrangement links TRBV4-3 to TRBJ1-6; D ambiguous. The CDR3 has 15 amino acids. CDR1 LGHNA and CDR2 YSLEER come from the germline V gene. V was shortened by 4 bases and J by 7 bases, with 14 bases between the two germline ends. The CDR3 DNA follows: TGCGCCAGCAGCCCCAATAACCTCGGCAATTCACCCCTCCACTTT. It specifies CASSPNNLGNSPLHF.

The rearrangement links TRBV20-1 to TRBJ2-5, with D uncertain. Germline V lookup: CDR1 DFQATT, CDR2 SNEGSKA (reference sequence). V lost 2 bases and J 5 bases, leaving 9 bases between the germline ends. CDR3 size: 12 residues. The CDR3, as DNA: TGCAGTGCTAGATGGGGATTGGAGACCCAGTACTTC. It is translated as CSARWGLETQYF.

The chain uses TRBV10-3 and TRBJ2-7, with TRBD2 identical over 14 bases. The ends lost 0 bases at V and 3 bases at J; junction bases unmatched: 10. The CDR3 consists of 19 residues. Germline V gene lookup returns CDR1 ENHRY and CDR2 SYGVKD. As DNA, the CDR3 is TGTGCCATCAGTGAGTCGGGGACTAGCGGGAGTGGGCTTAACTACGAGCAGTACTTC. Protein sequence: CAISESGTSGSGLNYEQYF.

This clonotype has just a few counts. CDR3 nucleotides: TGTGCCAGCAGCGCCAGACAGGGTGGCGAGCAGTACGTC. The encoded protein is CASSARQGGEQYV. The V call is TRBV7-2, the J call TRBJ2-7; 7 bases map to TRBD1. Germline CDR1 SGHTA, CDR2 FQGNSA. The CDR3 loop spans 13 amino acids. J was trimmed by 6 bases and V by 5 bases; bases with no gene match: 7.

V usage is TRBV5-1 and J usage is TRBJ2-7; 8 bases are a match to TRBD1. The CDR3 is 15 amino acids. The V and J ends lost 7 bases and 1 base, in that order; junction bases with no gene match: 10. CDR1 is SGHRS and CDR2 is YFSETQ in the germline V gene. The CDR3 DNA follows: TGCGCCAGCGCTCTTGACAGGGGAGTTTCCTACGAGCAGTACTTC. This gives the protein CASALDRGVSYEQYF.

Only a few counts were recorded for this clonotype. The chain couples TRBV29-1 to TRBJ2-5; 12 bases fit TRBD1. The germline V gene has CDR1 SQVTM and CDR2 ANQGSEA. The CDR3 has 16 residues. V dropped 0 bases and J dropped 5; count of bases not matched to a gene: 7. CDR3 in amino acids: CSVEDSGTGGWETQYF. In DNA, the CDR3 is TGCAGCGTTGAAGATTCCGGGACAGGGGGCTGGGAGACCCAGTACTTC.

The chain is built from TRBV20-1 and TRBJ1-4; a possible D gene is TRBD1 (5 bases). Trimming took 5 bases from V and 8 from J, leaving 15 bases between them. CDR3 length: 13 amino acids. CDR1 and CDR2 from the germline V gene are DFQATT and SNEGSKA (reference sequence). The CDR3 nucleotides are TGCAGTGCTCCGACCGTGGGACCGGAAAAACTGTTTTTT. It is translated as CSAPTVGPEKLFF.

The CDR3: CASSPVGHAYNEQFF. As DNA, the CDR3 is TGTGCCAGCAGTCCGGTGGGACATGCCTACAATGAGCAGTTCTTC. This rearrangement joins TRBV5-6 to TRBJ2-1, with D tentatively TRBD1 (6 bases). V shed 5 bases and J shed 2 bases, with 14 bases lying between them. The CDR3 contains 15 residues. Germline assignment: CDR1 SGHDT and CDR2 YYEEEE. The entire variable domain, with the rest obtained from reference TRBV5-6 and TRBJ2-1, is as follows: DAGVTQSPTHLIKTRGQQVTLRCSPKSGHDTVSWYQQALGQGPQFIFQYYEEEERQRGNFPDRFSGHQFPNYSSELNVNALLLGDSALYLCASSPVGHAYNEQFFGPGTRLTVL.

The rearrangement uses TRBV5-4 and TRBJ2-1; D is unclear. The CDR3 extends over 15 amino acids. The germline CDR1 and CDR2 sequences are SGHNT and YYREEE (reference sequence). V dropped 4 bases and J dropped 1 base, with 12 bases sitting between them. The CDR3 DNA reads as TGTGCCAGCAGCCTTACGCCCGAGTCCTACAATGAGCAGTTCTTC. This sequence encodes CASSLTPESYNEQFF.